This T cell receptor beta chain was observed in a study of shared clonotypes between healthy human individuals. Broader study findings: Researchers sampled blood only, noting tissue repertoires likely differ. Several donors held 5% to 5.5% of naive CD4 clonotypes in common. Relative to clonotypes present in all four donors, those not shared had lower generation probabilities.

Data came from immunoSEQ multiplex PCR; TCRdb stores just in-frame clones and leaves some out. The sample shows around 1.6 million clones, around 98% of them seen only once. Negatively enriched CD4+ T cells were divided by CD45RA into naive and memory. Notes on this clone: Its antigen is not known.

This CDR3 has 15 amino acids. The V end was cut by 0 bases, the J end by 2 bases, with 7 bases between. Germline CDR1 is SGHAT and CDR2 is FQNNGV. The receptor was derived from a man under 40 in good health. The specimen was naive CD4+ T cells sorted from blood. Subset meaning: CD45RA+ positively selected. The chain employs TRBV11-2 and TRBJ2-2; D is unresolved. The CDR3 DNA follows: TGTGCCAGCAGCTTAGAGGCAGGCAACACCGGGGAGCTGTTTTTT. Translating it yields CASSLEAGNTGELFF.